This T cell receptor beta chain was recovered during a study of identical twins. V dropped 7 bases and J dropped 0 bases, with 15 bases sitting between them. This CDR3 spans 15 amino acids. Germline CDR1 and CDR2: SQVTM and ANQGSEA. Study results and caveats: Models came in too low on out-of-frame TCR alpha sharing in monozygotic twins. Alpha sequences that were out-of-frame and twin-shared showed an excess of low generation probability.

Donors were all healthy Caucasians. Unique molecular identifiers were in the cDNA, with template-switch universal primer binding. One entry per CDR3 protein, called by TCRdb with MiXCR from the 5' RACE reads. The sample lists 200,000 to 250,000 distinct CDR3 sequences; over 12% were seen once. In regard to this clonotype: Its antigen remains unidentified.

Sequencing was done on a sample of memory (CD45RO+) T cells sorted from blood. The chain has TRBV29-1 and TRBJ2-2; D could derive from TRBD1 or TRBD2 (5 bases each). The TCR comes from a woman aged 18-29 years in good health. CDR3 loop: CSGRTGTANTGELFF. CDR3 coding DNA: TGCAGCGGCCGCACCGGGACGGCGAACACCGGGGAGCTGTTTTTT.